This T cell receptor beta chain was observed in a study of a mutant IDH1 vaccine in newly diagnosed glioma. Study-level background: The patients were given eight vaccinations, one each in weeks 1, 3, 5, 7, 11, 15, 19 and 23.

Time point reported: week 5, during vaccination. The vaccine gave 300 ug of a 20-mer mutant IDH1 peptide subcutaneously per dose. The ends were cut back, 5 bases at V and 6 bases at J, with 14 bases in the middle. The CDR3 is made up of 14 amino acids. Germline V gene data show CDR1 as SGHTA and CDR2 as FQGNSA. Repertoires were generated with immunoSEQ multiplex PCR, while TCRdb's copy carries only in-frame clones and drops some. In the table there are tens of thousands of clones, approximately 81% of which are singletons. As concerns this clone: Its antigen remains unknown.

The V and J genes are TRBV7-2 and TRBJ2-1; no firm D call. The sequence was obtained from a man between 25 and 39 years old with glioma. This specimen was PBMCs, taken from a glioma patient whose treatment included an IDH1 peptide vaccine. This CDR3 reads CASSTLGPANEQFF. The CDR3 nucleotides are TGTGCCAGCAGCACGCTTGGACCTGCCAATGAGCAGTTCTTC.